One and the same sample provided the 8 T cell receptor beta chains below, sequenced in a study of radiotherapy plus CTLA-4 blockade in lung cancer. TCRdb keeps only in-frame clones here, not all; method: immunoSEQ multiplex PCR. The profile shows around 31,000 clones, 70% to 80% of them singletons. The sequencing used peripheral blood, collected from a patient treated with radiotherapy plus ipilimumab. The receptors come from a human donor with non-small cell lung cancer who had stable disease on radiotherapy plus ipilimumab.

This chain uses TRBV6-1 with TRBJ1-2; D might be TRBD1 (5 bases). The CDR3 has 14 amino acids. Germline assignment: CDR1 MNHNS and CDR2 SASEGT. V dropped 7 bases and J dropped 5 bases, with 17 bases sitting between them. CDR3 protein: CASTEGRLVYGYTF. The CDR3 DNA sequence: TGTGCCAGCACCGAGGGACGCCTAGTATATGGCTACACCTTC.

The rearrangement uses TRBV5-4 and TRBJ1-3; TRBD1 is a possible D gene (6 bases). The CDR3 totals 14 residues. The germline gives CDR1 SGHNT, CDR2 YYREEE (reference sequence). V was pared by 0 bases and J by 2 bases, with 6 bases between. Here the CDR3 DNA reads TGTGCCAGCAGCTTGGCAGGGGCTGGAAACACCATATATTTT. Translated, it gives CASSLAGAGNTIYF.

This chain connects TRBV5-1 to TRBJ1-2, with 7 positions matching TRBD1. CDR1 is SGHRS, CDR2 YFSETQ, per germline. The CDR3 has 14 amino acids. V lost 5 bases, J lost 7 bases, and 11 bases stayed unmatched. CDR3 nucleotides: TGCGCCAGCAGATCCGGGACAGCCTTGAGTGGCTACACCTTC. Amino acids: CASRSGTALSGYTF.

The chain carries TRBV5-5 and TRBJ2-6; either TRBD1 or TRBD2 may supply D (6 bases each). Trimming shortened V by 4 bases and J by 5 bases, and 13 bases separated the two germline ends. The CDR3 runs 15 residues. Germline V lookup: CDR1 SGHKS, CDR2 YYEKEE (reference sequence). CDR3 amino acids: CASSRGDIRANVLTF. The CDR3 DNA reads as TGTGCCAGCAGCAGGGGGGATATCCGGGCCAACGTCCTGACTTTC.

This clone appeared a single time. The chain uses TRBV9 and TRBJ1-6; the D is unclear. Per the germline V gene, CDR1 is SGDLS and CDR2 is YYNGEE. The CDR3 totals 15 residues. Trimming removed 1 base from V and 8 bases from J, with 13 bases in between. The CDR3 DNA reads TGTGCCAGCAGCGTACTTGGCCAGGAGCATTCACCCCTCCACTTT. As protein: CASSVLGQEHSPLHF.

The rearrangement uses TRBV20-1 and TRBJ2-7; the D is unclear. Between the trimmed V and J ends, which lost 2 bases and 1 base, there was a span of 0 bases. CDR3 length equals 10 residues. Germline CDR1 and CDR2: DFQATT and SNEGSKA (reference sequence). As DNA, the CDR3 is TGCAGTGCTAGATCCTACGAGCAGTACTTC. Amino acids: CSARSYEQYF.

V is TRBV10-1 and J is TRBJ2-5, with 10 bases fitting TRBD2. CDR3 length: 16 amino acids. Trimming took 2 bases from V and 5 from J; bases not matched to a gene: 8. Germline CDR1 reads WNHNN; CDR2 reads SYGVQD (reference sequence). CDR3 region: CASSEGLAGGMETQYF. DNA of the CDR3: TGCGCCAGCAGTGAGGGGTTAGCGGGGGGTATGGAGACCCAGTACTTC.

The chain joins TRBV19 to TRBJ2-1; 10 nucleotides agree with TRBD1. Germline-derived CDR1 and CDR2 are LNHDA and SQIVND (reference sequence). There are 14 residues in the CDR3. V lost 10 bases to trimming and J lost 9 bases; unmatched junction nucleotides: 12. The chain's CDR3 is CATTLGQGSSEQFF. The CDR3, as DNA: TGTGCCACTACCTTGGGACAGGGGAGTAGTGAGCAGTTCTTC. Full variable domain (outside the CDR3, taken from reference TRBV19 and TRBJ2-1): DGGITQSPKYLFRKEGQNVTLSCEQNLNHDAMYWYRQDPGQGLRLIYYSQIVNDFQKGDIAEGYSVSREKKESFPLTVTSAQKNPTAFYLCATTLGQGSSEQFFGPGTRLTVL.